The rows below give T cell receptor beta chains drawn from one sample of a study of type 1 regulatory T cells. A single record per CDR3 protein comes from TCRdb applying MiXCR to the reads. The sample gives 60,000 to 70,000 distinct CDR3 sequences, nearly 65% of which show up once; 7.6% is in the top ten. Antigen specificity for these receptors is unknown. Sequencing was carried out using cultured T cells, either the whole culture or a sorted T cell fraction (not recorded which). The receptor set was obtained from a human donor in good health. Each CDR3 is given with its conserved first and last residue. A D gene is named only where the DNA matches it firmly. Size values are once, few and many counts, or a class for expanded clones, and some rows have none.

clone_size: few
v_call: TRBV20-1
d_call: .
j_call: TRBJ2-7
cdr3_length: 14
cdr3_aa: CSALDRGGSYEQYF

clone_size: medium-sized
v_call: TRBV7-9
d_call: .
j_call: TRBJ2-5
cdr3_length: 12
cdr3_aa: CASSAVKETQYF

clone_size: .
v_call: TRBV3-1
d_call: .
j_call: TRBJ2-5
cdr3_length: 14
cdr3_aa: CASSQDGTRETQYF

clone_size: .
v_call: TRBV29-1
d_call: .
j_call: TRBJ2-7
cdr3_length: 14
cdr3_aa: CSVVSGALSYEQYF

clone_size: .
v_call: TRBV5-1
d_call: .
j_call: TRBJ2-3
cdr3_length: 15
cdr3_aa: CASSSRVSDKDTQYF

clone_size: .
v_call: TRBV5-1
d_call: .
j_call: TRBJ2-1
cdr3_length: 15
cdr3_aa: CASSLVRSSYNEQFF

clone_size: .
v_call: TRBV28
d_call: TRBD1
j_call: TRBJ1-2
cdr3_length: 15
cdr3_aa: CASSLLTGTNYGYTF

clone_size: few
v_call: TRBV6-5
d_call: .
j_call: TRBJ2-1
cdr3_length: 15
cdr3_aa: CASSFEANSYNEQFF

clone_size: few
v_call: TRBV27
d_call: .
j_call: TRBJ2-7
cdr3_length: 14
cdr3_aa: CASSLSDIAYEQYF

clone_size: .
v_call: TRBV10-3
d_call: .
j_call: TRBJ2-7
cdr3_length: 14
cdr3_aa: CAISEGTNSYEQYF

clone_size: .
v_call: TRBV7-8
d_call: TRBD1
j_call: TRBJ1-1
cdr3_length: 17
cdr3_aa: CASSLPTPRQGSTEAFF

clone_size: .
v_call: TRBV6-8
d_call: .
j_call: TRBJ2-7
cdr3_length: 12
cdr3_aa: CASSYSSRRQYF

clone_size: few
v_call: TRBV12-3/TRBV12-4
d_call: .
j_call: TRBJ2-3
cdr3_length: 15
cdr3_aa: CASSLIGASTDTQYF

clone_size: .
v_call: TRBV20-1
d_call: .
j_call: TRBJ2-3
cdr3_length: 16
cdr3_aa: CSARRFPTTSTDTQYF

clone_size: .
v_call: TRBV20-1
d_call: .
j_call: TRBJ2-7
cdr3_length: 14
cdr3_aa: CSAKKTLSSYEQYF

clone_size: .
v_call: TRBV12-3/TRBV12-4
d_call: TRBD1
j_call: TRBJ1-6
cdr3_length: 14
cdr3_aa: CASSHRTGDSPLHF

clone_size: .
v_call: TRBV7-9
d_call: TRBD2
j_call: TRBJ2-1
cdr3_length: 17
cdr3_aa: CASSPWGLAGVLNEQFF

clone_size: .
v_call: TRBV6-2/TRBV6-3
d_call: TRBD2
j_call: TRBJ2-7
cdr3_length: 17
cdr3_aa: CASSRMIRLAGIYEQYF

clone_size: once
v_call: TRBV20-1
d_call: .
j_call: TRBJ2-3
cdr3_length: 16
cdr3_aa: CSASYGQRLGGDTQYF

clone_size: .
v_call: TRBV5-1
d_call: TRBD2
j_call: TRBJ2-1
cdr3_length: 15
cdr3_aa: CASSLLAGGKNEQFF

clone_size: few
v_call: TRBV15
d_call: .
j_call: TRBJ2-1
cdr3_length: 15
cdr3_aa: CATSRDRQGLDEQFF

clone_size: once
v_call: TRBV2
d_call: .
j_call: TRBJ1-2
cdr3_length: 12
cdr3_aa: CASSGQDYGYTF

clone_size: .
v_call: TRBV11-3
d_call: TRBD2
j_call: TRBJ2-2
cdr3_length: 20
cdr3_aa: CASSPSRGLAGGLGTGELFF

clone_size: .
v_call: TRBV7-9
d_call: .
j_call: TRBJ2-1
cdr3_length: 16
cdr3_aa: CASSLVGGAQAVEQFF

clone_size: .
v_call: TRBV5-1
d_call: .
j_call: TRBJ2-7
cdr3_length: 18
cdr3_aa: CASSLMGHGGQTRLEQYF

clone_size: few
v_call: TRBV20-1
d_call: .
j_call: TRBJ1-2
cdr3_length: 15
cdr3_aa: CSAKKIVPANYGYTF

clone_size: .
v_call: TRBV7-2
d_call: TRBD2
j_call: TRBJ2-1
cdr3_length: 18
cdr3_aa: CASSLVGGTSGNHNEQFF

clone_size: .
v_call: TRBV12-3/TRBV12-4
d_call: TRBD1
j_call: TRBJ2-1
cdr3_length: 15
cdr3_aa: CASSINRGAYNEQFF

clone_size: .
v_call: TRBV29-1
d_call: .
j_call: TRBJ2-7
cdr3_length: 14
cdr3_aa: CSYLGPLGIYEQYF

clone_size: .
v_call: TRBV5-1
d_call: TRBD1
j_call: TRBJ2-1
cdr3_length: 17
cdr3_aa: CASSLSPLDRDYNEQFF

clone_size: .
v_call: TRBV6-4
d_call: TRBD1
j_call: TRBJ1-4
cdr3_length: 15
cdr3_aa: CASRHTGTGDEKLFF

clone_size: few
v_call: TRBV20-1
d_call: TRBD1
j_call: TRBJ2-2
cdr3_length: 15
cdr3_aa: CSATPTGADTGELFF

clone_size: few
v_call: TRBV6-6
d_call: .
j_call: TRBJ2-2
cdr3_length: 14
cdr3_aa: CAVPEASNTGELFF

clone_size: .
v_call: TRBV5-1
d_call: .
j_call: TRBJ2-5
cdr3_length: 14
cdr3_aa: CASSFSAPDETQYF

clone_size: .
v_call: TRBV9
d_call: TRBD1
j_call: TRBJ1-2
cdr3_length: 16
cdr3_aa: CASSARDRGNSGGYTF

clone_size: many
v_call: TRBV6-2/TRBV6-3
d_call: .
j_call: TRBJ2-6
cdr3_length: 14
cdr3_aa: CASSSLLGANVLTF

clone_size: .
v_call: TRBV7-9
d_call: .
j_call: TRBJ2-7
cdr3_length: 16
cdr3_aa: CASSLVGPRGVHEQYF